This TCR beta chain was captured by sequencing in a study of cytomegalovirus exposure and HLA in healthy donors (dated by TCRdb to between 2016 and 2019). As for the study more broadly: According to an earlier analysis of 587 of the donors, roughly 180 million T cells yielded roughly 110 million unique TCR beta sequences and approximately 280 Gb of sequence data. An early release covering 550 to 700 HLA-typed donors comprised 250 to 350 gigabases of sequencing data and tens of millions of unique TCR sequences. Among the roughly 380 genotyped donors, around 81% belonged to the genetic ancestry cluster associated with self-reported Caucasian donors. The study aimed to test whether signatures of past pathogen exposure could be identified by cataloging public T cell receptors. The study used immunosequencing to profile the T cell repertoires of approximately 640 subjects and linked those repertoires to cytomegalovirus serostatus. Along with the roughly 670-subject first cohort, a separate validation cohort of around 110 different subjects was used. To predict cytomegalovirus infection status, the study brought together high-throughput TCR immunosequencing, statistical association of individual TCRs with disease status, and machine learning. To study patterns of TCR occurrence, a later analysis re-analyzed previously published TCR beta repertoires from more than 550 donors and added high-resolution HLA genotyping. The later analysis used no new phenotypic data to find candidate immune exposures, relying instead on TCR beta sequences and their occurrence across donors. In an earlier analysis of roughly 540 of the donors, high-throughput TCR beta sequencing was used to judge whether each TCR beta V gene segment behaved as functional or pseudogenic. Donor age, sex, ethnicity and CMV serostatus were compiled alongside the repertoire data. A later genetic analysis took genome-wide SNP genotypes for about 55% of the 666 donors and used that subset as a discovery cohort. Every discovery cohort repertoire had been produced on one sequencing platform. HLA typing covered class I and class II loci at four-digit resolution. The number of donors typed differed by locus, with 629-630 for A, B, C, DRB1 and DQB1, approximately 500 for DQA1, 600 to 610 for DPA1, and some 450 for DPB1. About five DR-DQ haplotypes were treated as single units for association and clustering because of strong linkage in the cohort. Across about 370 genotyped donors of the cohort, an average of roughly 200,000 unique TCR beta nucleotide sequences per donor were sequenced, and roughly 20% of those sequences were non-productive. Study-wide conclusions, independent of this receptor: In a later analysis, TCR association rates were found to vary across HLA loci, with the most associated TCRs seen for DRB1 alleles and the fewest for HLA-C alleles. In a later genetic analysis, fewer N-insertions in productive TCRs were reported among donors in an Asian-associated ancestry cluster than the 666-donor mean. A total of 150 to 200 TCR beta chains were listed by the study as associated with cytomegalovirus. Because HLA typing was unavailable for some donors at each locus, only the typed subset was used in association tests. Most TCR sequences were seen in very few donors, while some public TCRs were found in many individuals. In a later analysis, 16,951 TCR beta sequences were associated with specific HLA alleles at a false discovery rate of 0.05. In a later analysis, several top co-occurrence clusters were reported to appear linked to parvovirus B19, influenza, CMV and Epstein-Barr virus. A later analysis found that HLA-associated TCR beta chains were more clonally expanded and had lower generation probabilities than equally common non-associated chains. Because counts were too low, some 17 rarely observed V segments, including chromosome 9 orphons, were left out of the earlier analysis of approximately 580 of the donors. Broadly in line with IMGT annotations, most TCR beta V segments showed up in productive rearrangements about 87% or about 30% of the time in an earlier analysis of approximately 640 of the donors. Because the 87-base-pair reads could not distinguish some IMGT-functional V segments, including TRBV6-2 and TRBV6-3, those segments were excluded. The presence/absence analyses assumed that sequencing depth was roughly uniform across donors, and that assumption may not be true. Correlated functional status among segregating V segments might reflect linkage disequilibrium, but an unknown experimental factor could not be ruled out. A later genetic analysis associated a missense DCLRE1C variant with V-gene and J-gene trimming of TCR beta chains, and an independent cohort replicated the association. The authors suggested that the approach could potentially be extended to other disease states and immunological phenotypes. When HLA alleles, especially DR and DQ, strongly co-occurred, TCR associations were difficult to assign to individual alleles. A few of the identified cytomegalovirus-associated TCR beta chains were confirmed in vitro to be specific for cytomegalovirus antigens. A further reported finding was that TCR beta sequences accurately predicted the HLA-A and HLA-B alleles for most subjects in the first cohort. CMV serostatus was the only immune exposure information available for the cohort. A cluster of highly shared sequence variants was judged likely to be a technical artifact of the sequencing pipeline. Most CMV-associated TCR beta chains appeared to be HLA-restricted in a later analysis, and the HLA associations seemed to be driven largely by CMV exposure. The cohort was sequenced for TCR beta chains only, and without alpha or paired-chain data the features that could be detected were limited. The classifier was reported to diagnose cytomegalovirus status with high specificity and sensitivity in both the original and validation cohorts.

Receptors were amplified or captured by the immunoSEQ multiplex PCR assay. A mixture of 60 forward primers for TCR Vbeta segments and 13 reverse primers for TCR Jbeta segments was used in the multiplex PCR. A multiplex PCR assay on genomic DNA amplified the CDR3 region of rearranged TCR beta genes. The amplified TCR beta libraries were sequenced on the Illumina HiSeq System as 87-base-pair reads. The original methods were these. A later analysis counted about 80 million unique TCR beta chains across the 666 repertoires, and 10 million to 12 million of these chains were shared by at least two donors. A nearest-neighbor algorithm error-corrected the raw reads and collapsed the reads into unique sequences, merging closely related sequences to remove PCR and sequencing errors. CDR3 sequences were aligned to IMGT reference sequences to assign V, D and J gene segments. For a sequence to be retained, a match of at least six nucleotides to both a V gene segment and a J gene segment was required. A rearrangement counted as productive if the CDR3 had no stop codons and remained in frame with V and J, and every other rearrangement counted as non-productive. Following IMGT convention, CDR3 was defined as the stretch from the second conserved V-encoded cysteine to the conserved J-encoded phenylalanine. The earlier analysis of about 590 of the donors excluded sequences that lacked an unambiguous match to a single V gene segment. In an earlier analysis of about 590 of the donors, a V segment was called functional when productive rearrangements were above 56.7%, and segregating when the standard deviation between donors exceeded 5%. A statistical classification framework was developed to diagnose cytomegalovirus status using the catalog of TCR beta chain sequences. V and J gene assignment, in a later analysis, came from comparing TCR nucleotide sequences with IMGT/GENE-DB human TR gene sequences. The TCRdist pipeline was used in a later analysis to assign CDR3 sequences and most-parsimonious VDJ recombination scenarios. In a later analysis, each TCR beta chain was defined by its CDR3 amino acid sequence together with its V-gene family, and reads lacking a unique V-gene family were excluded. In a later analysis, 550 to 650 highly shared, low-generation-probability nucleotide sequences were removed to address suspected cross-contamination and a sequencing artifact. In a later analysis, a clonal expansion index for each public chain was calculated from normalized within-repertoire ranks of inferred template counts. In a later analysis, generation probabilities were computed with a VDJ recombination model fitted to out-of-frame rearrangements, and the resulting probabilities were checked against IGoR. In a later analysis, hypergeometric tests were used to score TCR-TCR, TCR-HLA and TCR-CMV co-occurrence, with a repertoire-size bias correction applied to TCR pairs. A later analysis estimated false discovery rates by permuting HLA or CMV assignments 20 times. In a later analysis, co-occurring TCRs were grouped using DBSCAN, with TCRdist sequence similarity added in when clustering inside HLA-allele-positive subsets. Repertoires with fewer than 30,000 or more than 120,000 public chains, plus five repertoires with anomalous nucleotide sharing, were excluded from co-occurrence clustering. TCRdb retrieved this table from immuneACCESS and kept in-frame rearrangements only. Not all clones are present; in checked studies, unresolved V genes account for under half, and no reason is known for the remainder. Clone size and V and J calls were adopted from that table, with D and trimming inferred from the DNA. For this sample the table gives roughly 110,000 clones, of which around 80% were detected only once. The ten largest clones capture less than 3.5% of the sample.

In total, 630 or so healthy bone marrow donors made up the cohort. All cohort members were sampled while nominally healthy, although unrecorded immune exposures were likely present. The donor was CMV seropositive and was included in the group of approximately 300 seropositive cohort members. Each donor provided a peripheral blood sample, and peripheral blood mononuclear cells were used for TCR beta sequencing. The Qiagen DNeasy Blood Extraction Kit was used to extract genomic DNA from the blood cell samples. Trimming removed 2 bases from V and 7 bases from J; the gene matches leave 7 bases unexplained. The CDR3 spans 15 residues, from the cysteine through the phenylalanine. Of all the DNA, just the CDR3 is kept, 45 bases in frame from base 1. From the germline V gene (reference sequence), CDR1 is MNHNY and CDR2 is SVGAGI. Only a few counts were recorded for this clone. Its cognate antigen has yet to be identified. Per-base qualities were not stored, and no clone one base away is much larger.

The source material was PBMCs. The chain joins TRBV6-6 to TRBJ1-2; 10 junctional bases match TRBD1. This receptor was obtained from a man aged 30 to 45 in good health and CMV-seropositive. The base sequence is TGTGCCAGCAGTTACCCCGGACAGGGGGTGGTTGGCTACACCTTC. This codes for CASSYPGQGVVGYTF.